This T cell receptor (beta chain) was obtained from a study of blood T cell repertoires in COVID-19 (dated by TCRdb to between 2020 and 2021). Describing the broader study: Samples from collaborators originated in the United States, Italy and Spain and spanned both the acute and convalescent phases of COVID-19. The samples were drawn from two sources: the first 160 participants of the ongoing ImmuneRACE study, and 1,254 subjects contributed by 6 global collaborators. HLA class I and class II types, where available, came from metadata supplied by the sample provider rather than from assay-based typing. The sample metadata nearly always contained a de-identified subject ID, COVID-19 status, age in years and sex. A freely available public database, intended as a resource for researchers studying the immune response to SARS-CoV-2, is where the repertoires were released. Subjects who had been exposed to COVID-19, were actively infected with it, or had recovered from it provided the deeply sampled blood TCRbeta repertoires that made up the dataset. The material from the prospective study consisted of cDNA or gDNA derived from T cells, B-cell-depleted T cells, or PBMCs.

To note about this clone: The antigen it recognizes is unknown. There are no base qualities to consult, and no much larger clone falls within one base.

What the authors observed across the whole study: Clinical and demographic metadata were provided uncurated, with the amount varying by source and participant.

Germline trimming amounts to 4 bases on V and 5 bases on J, with 13 as the count of junction bases outside the gene matches. The CDR3 starts with the cysteine, ends with the phenylalanine, and has 15 residues. Just the 45-base CDR3 DNA is kept, in frame starting at base 1. Based on the germline V gene (reference sequence), the CDR1 and CDR2 sequences are GTSNPN and SVGIG. Collaborating institutions collected whole blood in K2EDTA tubes following their own protocols. For TCRbeta analysis, collaborators shipped samples as frozen whole blood, isolated PBMCs, or DNA extracted from either of those sample types. TCRbeta CDR3 regions were amplified from genomic DNA using the immunoSEQ Assay, a bias-controlled multiplex PCR. The published analysis was carried out like this. The number of nucleated cells in each sample was estimated from the amplification of reference gene primers within the assay. To quantify the absolute abundance of each unique TCRbeta CDR3 rearrangement, sequence reads were collapsed and filtered. For each sample, productive Simpson clonality was calculated by taking the square root of Simpson's diversity index across productive rearrangements. TCRdb limited this immuneACCESS table to in-frame rearrangements with V and J called. A share of clones is missing; checked studies link under half to unresolved V genes, and the rest is unexplained. V and J calls and clone size are given by that table; D and trimming were obtained from the DNA. This sample comprises under 150,000 clones, 80% to 90% of them detected only once. The ten largest clones add up to around 13% of the sample.

This sequence originates from a human donor in a cohort sampled during active COVID-19. Sequencing input: peripheral blood. The chain is assembled from TRBV30 and TRBJ2-7; 8 bases in between match TRBD2. The DNA is TGTGCCTGGAAGAAGGGGCGGGGGGCTTTTGACGAGCAGTACTTC. It is translated as CAWKKGRGAFDEQYF.